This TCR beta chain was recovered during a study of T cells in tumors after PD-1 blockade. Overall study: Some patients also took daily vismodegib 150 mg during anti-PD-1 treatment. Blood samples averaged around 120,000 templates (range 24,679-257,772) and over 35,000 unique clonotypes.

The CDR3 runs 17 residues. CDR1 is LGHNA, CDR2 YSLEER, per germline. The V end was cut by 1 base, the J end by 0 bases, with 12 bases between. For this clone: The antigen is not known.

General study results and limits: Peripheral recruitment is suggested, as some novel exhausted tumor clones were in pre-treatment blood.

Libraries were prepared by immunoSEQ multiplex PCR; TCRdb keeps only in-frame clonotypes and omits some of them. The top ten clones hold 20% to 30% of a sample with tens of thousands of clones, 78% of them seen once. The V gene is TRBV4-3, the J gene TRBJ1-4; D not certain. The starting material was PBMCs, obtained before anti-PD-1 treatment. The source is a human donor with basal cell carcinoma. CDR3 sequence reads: CASSQGPRVATNEKLFF. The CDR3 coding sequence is TGCGCCAGCAGCCAAGGCCCCCGGGTTGCAACTAATGAAAAACTGTTTTTT.